The source of this T cell receptor beta chain is a study of PD-1 blockade in classical Hodgkin lymphoma. Across the whole study: Each patient was given nivolumab 3 mg/kg through a vein every 2 weeks.

As regards this clone: Its antigen remains unidentified.

General study results and limits: Newly diagnosed patients were reported to start with lower TCR diversity than healthy donors.

Profiling relied on immunoSEQ multiplex PCR, and the TCRdb table lists in-frame clones only, not all of them. Here the sample spans roughly 96,000 clones, approximately 89% being singletons. Exposure to brentuximab vedotin varied, and each patient had relapsed following autologous stem cell transplantation. Germline-derived CDR1 and CDR2 are SGHKS and YYEKEE (reference sequence). The CDR3 covers 15 residues. V was clipped by 1 base and J by 0 bases; unmatched bases: 0. This specimen consisted of peripheral blood mononuclear cells (PBMCs), obtained before the second cycle of nivolumab. The sequence came from a human donor with classical Hodgkin lymphoma. The chain uses TRBV5-5 and TRBJ1-5; 8 positions match TRBD1. This CDR3 reads CASSLTGGSNQPQHF. The CDR3 DNA is TGTGCCAGCAGCTTGACAGGGGGTAGCAATCAGCCCCAGCATTTT.